The following is a T cell receptor (beta chain) sequence with its context. What it binds is not known. Trimming pared 2 bases from V and 0 bases from J, leaving 11 bases between. The CDR3 loop spans 16 amino acids. CDR1 and CDR2 from the germline V gene are PRHDT and FYEKMQ (reference sequence). The data are from a study of vaccination effects on CD4 cells after COVID-19. Study at large: Samples were taken post-vaccine, and their median timing was 72 days after the second dose. Whole-study results and caveats: Convalescent patients were scarce in the study, and it lacked early post-infection timepoints. Late in the post-vaccination period, infection-induced and vaccine-induced clones underwent marked clonal contraction.

TCRdb's copy holds only in-frame clones and misses some; the assay was immunoSEQ multiplex PCR. The data contain about 57,000 clones, 78% of them singletons. Culture proceeded for roughly ten days, and CD4+ T cells were then isolated. Participants each got two BNT162b2 or mRNA-1273 vaccine doses. Replacing half the medium with IL-2 medium was done on days 3 and 7. Sequencing was performed on CD4+ T cells from PBMCs cultured without peptide, taken after COVID-19 vaccination. J is TRBJ1-3 and V is TRBV13; unclear D gene. The source of this sequence is a human donor who received a COVID-19 vaccine. DNA of the CDR3: TGTGCCAGCAGCTTACGTCAGGCCTCCTCTGGAAACACCATATATTTT. It is translated as CASSLRQASSGNTIYF. Variable domain in full (rest from reference TRBV13 and TRBJ1-3): AAGVIQSPRHLIKEKRETATLKCYPIPRHDTVYWYQQGPGQDPQFLISFYEKMQSDKGSIPDRFSAQQFSDYHSELNMSSLELGDSALYFCASSLRQASSGNTIYFGEGSWLTVV.